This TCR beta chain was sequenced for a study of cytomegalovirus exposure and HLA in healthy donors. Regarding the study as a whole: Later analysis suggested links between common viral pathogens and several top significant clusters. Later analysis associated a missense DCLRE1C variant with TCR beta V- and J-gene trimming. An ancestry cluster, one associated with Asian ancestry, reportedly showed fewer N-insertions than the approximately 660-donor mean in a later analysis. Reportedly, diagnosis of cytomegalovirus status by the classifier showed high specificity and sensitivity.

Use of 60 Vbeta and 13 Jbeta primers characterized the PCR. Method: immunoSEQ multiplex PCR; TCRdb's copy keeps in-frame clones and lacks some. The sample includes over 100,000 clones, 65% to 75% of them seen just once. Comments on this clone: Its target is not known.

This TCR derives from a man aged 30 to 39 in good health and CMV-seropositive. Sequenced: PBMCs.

The CDR3 region has the DNA TGTGCCAGCCTCGCAGGCACAGGGGCGGGAGGCTACACCTTC. This encodes CASLAGTGAGGYTF. The chain links TRBV2 to TRBJ1-2; 7 positions match TRBD1. The V segment lost 8 bases and the J segment 8 bases; nucleotides outside the gene matches: 14. CDR3 length: 14 amino acids. CDR1 and CDR2 (germline): SNHLY, FYNNEI.